These T cell receptor beta chains were read from a single sample in a study of T-cell memory formation after mild COVID-19. TCRdb re-called the 5' RACE reads with MiXCR, one entry per CDR3 protein. In the table there are 58,000 or so distinct CDR3 sequences, around a quarter of which are singletons. Sequenced sample: PBMCs or a T cell subset sorted from them (not recorded which). The source is a young man who had mild COVID-19 (a few samples of this study predate the infection). Cell type and time point are not known. CDR3s include the opening cysteine and the closing phenylalanine or tryptophan. Fields, in order: V gene, J gene, D gene, clone size, CDR3 DNA, CDR3 protein. D genes are given only for firm matches. The listing skips clone size in some rows; elsewhere it reads once, few, many or a size class.

V gene: TRBV5-1
J gene: TRBJ2-5
D gene: .
clone size: medium-sized
CDR3 DNA: TGCGCCAGCAGCTTGGGGAGGAAAGAGACCCAGTACTTC
CDR3 protein: CASSLGRKETQYF

V gene: TRBV6-5
J gene: TRBJ2-1
D gene: .
clone size: .
CDR3 DNA: TGTGCCAGCAGTTACGGGACCGTGAGGGGTGGTGAGCAGTTCTTC
CDR3 protein: CASSYGTVRGGEQFF

V gene: TRBV7-6
J gene: TRBJ1-6
D gene: .
clone size: .
CDR3 DNA: TGTGCCAGCAGCTTAACGGCAGAGGCCCGCGGGAATTCACCCCTCCACTTT
CDR3 protein: CASSLTAEARGNSPLHF

V gene: TRBV24-1
J gene: TRBJ1-2
D gene: TRBD1
clone size: .
CDR3 DNA: TGTGCCACCAGTGATCATCCAGGGGGGGACTATGGCTACACCTTC
CDR3 protein: CATSDHPGGDYGYTF

V gene: TRBV4-1
J gene: TRBJ2-7
D gene: .
clone size: .
CDR3 DNA: TGCGCCAGCAGCCAAGATCCCGGTATTACCTACGAGCAGTACTTC
CDR3 protein: CASSQDPGITYEQYF

V gene: TRBV24-1
J gene: TRBJ2-1
D gene: TRBD2
clone size: many
CDR3 DNA: TGTGCCACCAGTGATTTGCTGGCCGGGGGGATTAATGAGCAGTTCTTC
CDR3 protein: CATSDLLAGGINEQFF

V gene: TRBV4-3
J gene: TRBJ2-7
D gene: .
clone size: .
CDR3 DNA: TGCGACAGCAGCCCGGTCCCAAGCTCCTACGAGCAGTACTTC
CDR3 protein: CDSSPVPSSYEQYF

V gene: TRBV4-1
J gene: TRBJ1-5
D gene: .
clone size: few
CDR3 DNA: TGCGCCAGCAGCCAAAATAGCAATCAGCCCCAGCATTTT
CDR3 protein: CASSQNSNQPQHF

V gene: TRBV29-1
J gene: TRBJ2-1
D gene: .
clone size: .
CDR3 DNA: TGCAGCGTTGAAGGCAGCGGGTGGTACAATGAGCAGTTCTTC
CDR3 protein: CSVEGSGWYNEQFF

V gene: TRBV5-1
J gene: TRBJ2-6
D gene: .
clone size: .
CDR3 DNA: TGCGCCAGCAGCTTGACCCACAGGGATGGGGCCAACGTCCTGACTTTC
CDR3 protein: CASSLTHRDGANVLTF

V gene: TRBV9
J gene: TRBJ2-7
D gene: .
clone size: .
CDR3 DNA: TGTGCCAGCAGCGTAGCTCCGGGCCCCTACGAGCAGTACTTC
CDR3 protein: CASSVAPGPYEQYF

V gene: TRBV20-1
J gene: TRBJ2-1
D gene: .
clone size: many
CDR3 DNA: TGCAGTGCTAGAAACACCAGGGAGCCCCACAATGAGCAGTTCTTC
CDR3 protein: CSARNTREPHNEQFF

V gene: TRBV7-8
J gene: TRBJ2-7
D gene: .
clone size: few
CDR3 DNA: TGTGCCAGCAGCTTAGCGCGACAGATCCCTTACGAGCAGTACTTC
CDR3 protein: CASSLARQIPYEQYF

V gene: TRBV9
J gene: TRBJ2-5
D gene: TRBD2
clone size: .
CDR3 DNA: TGTGCCAGCAGCGTAAGCGGGGCCCGACAAGAGACCCAGTACTTC
CDR3 protein: CASSVSGARQETQYF

V gene: TRBV7-9
J gene: TRBJ2-3
D gene: .
clone size: .
CDR3 DNA: TGTGCCAGCAGCTCCGCTCTTGGTCGTGCGAATACGCAGTATTTT
CDR3 protein: CASSSALGRANTQYF

V gene: TRBV7-8
J gene: TRBJ2-7
D gene: .
clone size: .
CDR3 DNA: TGTGCCAGCAGCCCCCTAGCTTCCAGCTACGAGCAGTACTTC
CDR3 protein: CASSPLASSYEQYF

V gene: TRBV5-4
J gene: TRBJ1-4
D gene: .
clone size: few
CDR3 DNA: TGTGCCAGCAGCGCCCTGCCCGGGGGGGGAAAACTGTTTTTT
CDR3 protein: CASSALPGGGKLFF

V gene: TRBV19
J gene: TRBJ2-1
D gene: TRBD1
clone size: .
CDR3 DNA: TGTGCCAGTAGTCCCTCGACCGGGACAGGGACCAATGAGCAGTTCTTC
CDR3 protein: CASSPSTGTGTNEQFF

V gene: TRBV28
J gene: TRBJ2-1
D gene: .
clone size: .
CDR3 DNA: TGTGCCAGCAGTCCCTCGGGCCCCAGCTCCTACAATGAGCAGTTCTTC
CDR3 protein: CASSPSGPSSYNEQFF

V gene: TRBV12-3/TRBV12-4
J gene: TRBJ2-2
D gene: TRBD2
clone size: .
CDR3 DNA: TGTGCCAGCACACCGGGACTAGCGATCGGGGAGCTGTTTTTT
CDR3 protein: CASTPGLAIGELFF

V gene: TRBV12-3/TRBV12-4
J gene: TRBJ1-3
D gene: .
clone size: .
CDR3 DNA: TGTGCCAGCAGTTTAGGGGACCTACACTCTGGAAACACCATATATTTT
CDR3 protein: CASSLGDLHSGNTIYF

V gene: TRBV12-3/TRBV12-4
J gene: TRBJ2-2
D gene: TRBD1
clone size: few
CDR3 DNA: TGTGCCAGCAGTTTCGGGACAGGGGCGGCCGGGGAGCTGTTTTTT
CDR3 protein: CASSFGTGAAGELFF

V gene: TRBV4-2
J gene: TRBJ2-1
D gene: .
clone size: .
CDR3 DNA: TGTGCCAGCAGCCTCGACGGGGACTCCTACAATGAGCAGTTCTTC
CDR3 protein: CASSLDGDSYNEQFF

V gene: TRBV12-3/TRBV12-4
J gene: TRBJ1-2
D gene: TRBD1
clone size: .
CDR3 DNA: TGTGCCAGCAGCCGACAGGGTTCCCATGGCTACACCTTC
CDR3 protein: CASSRQGSHGYTF

V gene: TRBV6-2/TRBV6-3
J gene: TRBJ2-3
D gene: TRBD2
clone size: few
CDR3 DNA: TGTGCCAGCAGTTACTCGACTAGCGGGGGGGCAGATACGCAGTATTTT
CDR3 protein: CASSYSTSGGADTQYF